The clone carrying this T cell receptor (beta chain) was found a few times. Its target is unknown. Regarding time point: newly diagnosed GD, antithyroid drugs for less than 3 months. Generation of the TCR library employed RNA extracted from PBMCs. Germline V lookup: CDR1 SEHNR, CDR2 FQNEAQ (reference sequence). The V end was cut by 5 bases, the J end by 6 bases, with 16 bases between. The length of the CDR3 is 15 residues. The entry originates in a study of regulatory T cells in long-lasting Graves disease. Through Arm-PCR of CDR3 regions and iRepertoire HTBI primers, TCR beta libraries were built. One entry per CDR3 protein, called by TCRdb with MiXCR from the multiplex PCR reads. Of fewer than 500,000 distinct CDR3 sequences in the sample, roughly 15% are singletons; the top ten hold less than 15%. Findings of the study overall: Persistent disease exhibited a predilection for TRBV28, TRBJ1-2 and TRBJ2-5.

This same sample was also part of a study on T cells in Graves' hyperthyroidism and ophthalmopathy. Turning to that study: Prediction of ophthalmopathy progression came a median about 6 months pre-onset.

The chain combines TRBV7-9 with TRBJ2-2, with D possibly TRBD1 on 6 matching bases. Sequenced here: peripheral blood mononuclear cells (PBMCs), sampled at new diagnosis, from a patient treated with antithyroid drugs. This TCR was recovered from a middle-aged man with Graves disease. The CDR3: CASSPWTEQAGELFF. In DNA form, the CDR3 reads TGTGCCAGCAGCCCTTGGACAGAGCAAGCCGGGGAGCTGTTTTTT. The complete variable domain, with remaining parts taken from reference TRBV7-9 and TRBJ2-2, reads DTGVSQNPRHKITKRGQNVTFRCDPISEHNRLYWYRQTLGQGPEFLTYFQNEAQLEKSRLLSDRFSAERPKGSFSTLEIQRTEQGDSAMYLCASSPWTEQAGELFFGEGSRLTVL.